A selection of T cell receptor beta chains follows, all from one sample in a study of technical replicates of blood from a handful of donors. Produced via immunoSEQ multiplex PCR; TCRdb's table is partial and in-frame only. In the table there are approximately 15,000 clones, around 80% of which are singletons. Sequences were obtained from PBMCs. The receptors stem from a human donor in good health. CDR3s include the opening cysteine and the closing phenylalanine or tryptophan. A D gene is named only where the DNA matches it firmly. Clone size is not always given. Where it is, it says once, few, many or a class for expanded clones.

V gene	J gene	clone size	D gene	CDR3 protein	CDR3 DNA
TRBV7-9	TRBJ2-5	.	.	CASSSPIATQYF	TGTGCCAGCAGCTCCCCCATAGCGACCCAGTACTTC
TRBV15	TRBJ2-1	.	TRBD2	CATSPGTSGYNEQFF	TGTGCCACCAGCCCCGGGACTAGCGGGTACAATGAGCAGTTCTTC
TRBV5-8	TRBJ2-2	few	TRBD2	CASSHPGGTGELFF	TGTGCCAGCAGCCACCCGGGGGGTACCGGGGAGCTGTTTTTT
TRBV6-5	TRBJ2-3	.	.	CASSYSRGRDTQYF	TGTGCCAGCAGTTACTCGAGGGGGAGAGATACGCAGTATTTT
TRBV5-1	TRBJ2-1	.	TRBD2	CASSLLAGAYNEQFF	TGCGCCAGCAGCTTACTAGCGGGTGCCTACAATGAGCAGTTCTTC
TRBV28	TRBJ2-3	once	.	CASSLSPGLGSHTDTQYF	TGTGCCAGCAGTTTATCGCCGGGGCTCGGGAGTCACACAGATACGCAGTATTTT
TRBV6-6	TRBJ2-3	.	.	CASSAGRIRTDTQYF	TGTGCCAGCAGTGCGGGACGAATTCGCACAGATACGCAGTATTTT
TRBV28	TRBJ2-1	.	TRBD1	CASSPPGQGAGNEQFF	TGTGCCAGCAGTCCTCCTGGACAGGGGGCGGGCAATGAGCAGTTCTTC
TRBV28	TRBJ2-2	.	.	CASRAGVTGELFF	TGTGCCAGCAGGGCAGGGGTGACCGGGGAGCTGTTTTTT
TRBV18	TRBJ2-7	.	.	CASSSGVGSYEQYF	TGTGCCAGCTCATCCGGGGTCGGGTCCTACGAGCAGTACTTC
TRBV7-8	TRBJ2-3	.	.	CASSLLGSPDSDTQYF	TGTGCCAGCAGCTTACTGGGTAGCCCGGATTCGGATACGCAGTATTTT
TRBV6-4	TRBJ2-1	.	TRBD2	CASRQEAGGSYNEQFF	TGTGCCAGCAGACAAGAAGCGGGAGGCTCCTACAATGAGCAGTTCTTC
TRBV19	TRBJ2-2	.	.	CASSIVPAWSAMRTGELFF	TGTGCCAGTAGTATAGTTCCAGCCTGGTCGGCTATGAGGACCGGGGAGCTGTTTTTT
TRBV7-9	TRBJ1-1	.	TRBD1	CASSLAGQGNTEAFF	TGTGCCAGCAGCTTAGCGGGACAGGGGAACACTGAAGCTTTCTTT
TRBV7-8	TRBJ1-1	.	.	CASTKTSGTMNTEAFF	TGTGCCAGCACCAAAACCTCCGGGACTATGAACACTGAAGCTTTCTTT
TRBV5-1	TRBJ2-7	.	.	CASSLEGGWLAAQEQYF	TGCGCCAGCAGCTTGGAGGGGGGCTGGCTAGCGGCTCAAGAGCAGTACTTC
TRBV4-1	TRBJ2-1	.	.	CASSQSESYNEQFF	TGCGCCAGCAGCCAAAGCGAGTCCTACAATGAGCAGTTCTTC
TRBV7-2	TRBJ2-5	.	TRBD2	CASSLRLAGRETQYF	TGTGCCAGCAGCTTAAGACTAGCGGGACGAGAGACCCAGTACTTC
TRBV28	TRBJ2-7	.	.	CASRTGFSYEQYF	TGTGCCAGCAGGACAGGTTTCTCCTACGAGCAGTACTTC
TRBV27	TRBJ1-1	.	.	CASNPSTRGITEAFF	TGTGCCAGCAACCCTTCCACCAGGGGAATCACTGAAGCTTTCTTT
TRBV7-9	TRBJ2-7	.	TRBD1	CASSRDRGRYEQYF	TGTGCCAGCAGCCGGGACAGGGGGCGTTACGAGCAGTACTTC
TRBV2	TRBJ2-1	.	TRBD2	CASSDNSGSGNEQFF	TGTGCCAGCAGTGATAATAGCGGGAGTGGTAATGAGCAGTTCTTC
TRBV2	TRBJ1-5	.	.	CASSYFRTAMNQPQHF	TGTGCCAGCAGTTATTTTCGGACAGCGATGAATCAGCCCCAGCATTTT
TRBV4-2	TRBJ1-1	.	.	CASSRSGRGGGSEAFF	TGTGCCAGCAGCCGGTCCGGGAGGGGTGGGGGGTCTGAAGCTTTCTTT